A selection of T cell receptor beta chains follows, all from one sample in a study of esophageal squamous cell carcinoma under preoperative chemotherapy. TCRdb fed the PCR reads into MiXCR, producing one record per CDR3 protein. This table holds about 18,000 distinct CDR3 sequences, around 45% found once. The specimen was taken from a patient given preoperative chemotherapy. These receptors were collected from a human donor with esophageal squamous cell carcinoma. The donor label of this sample is uncertain. Each CDR3 is given with its conserved first and last residue. The D gene is left open where the match is weak. Clone size is given for some rows only: seen once, a few or many times, or a class if the clone is expanded.

TGTGCCAGCAGCTTAGCGGAATCTACGCAGTATTTT | CASSLAESTQYF | medium-sized | TRBV7-2 | - | 12 | TRBJ2-3
TGTGCTAGTGGTCCTAGTGGCCGGGAGCTGTTTTTT | CASGPSGRELFF | - | TRBV12-5 | - | 12 | TRBJ2-2
TGTGCCAGCAGCTTAAATTTCTATCAAGAGCAGTACTTC | CASSLNFYQEQYF | few | TRBV7-3 | - | 13 | TRBJ2-7
TGTGCCAGCAGCTTCTTGGGGGTGTCCGGGGAGCTGTTTTTT | CASSFLGVSGELFF | - | TRBV7-2 | - | 14 | TRBJ2-2
TGTGCCAGCAGTCTAAATGAAGCCCGGGGGCTGTGCTACGAGCAGTACTTC | CASSLNEARGLCYEQYF | many | TRBV11-3 | - | 17 | TRBJ2-7
TGTGCCAGCAACGCCGCAGGGATCAACTCTGAATCTTTCTTT | CASNAAGINSESFF | - | TRBV27 | - | 14 | TRBJ1-3
TGTGCCAGCAGCCCCGGGTCTGGGGCTCGGGATACGCAGTATTTT | CASSPGSGARDTQYF | few | TRBV7-6 | - | 15 | TRBJ2-3
TGTGCCAGCAGCTTCTTAGAGAAACAAGAGACCCAGTACTTC | CASSFLEKQETQYF | - | TRBV11-1 | - | 14 | TRBJ2-5
TGTGCCAGCAGCTTAGGGGACAGGGTGGAAAAGACCCAGTACTTC | CASSLGDRVEKTQYF | - | TRBV7-2 | TRBD1 | 15 | TRBJ2-5
TGTGCCAGCAGTGCCCGGGACTTCGCGAACACCGGGGAGCTGTTTTTT | CASSARDFANTGELFF | - | TRBV6-1 | - | 16 | TRBJ2-2
TGTGCCAGCAGTGCGTCGGAGCGGTGCGCCAAAGACACGCAGTACTTC | CASSASERCAKDTQYF | - | TRBV6-1 | - | 16 | TRBJ2-4
TGTGCCAGCAAACGTAAGGATGAGCAGTTCTTC | CASKRKDEQFF | - | TRBV6-1 | - | 11 | TRBJ2-1
TGTGCCAGCAGCTTAGCAGGGGCCTCACATCACGAGCAGTACTTC | CASSLAGASHHEQYF | many | TRBV11-2 | - | 15 | TRBJ2-7
TGTGCCAGCAGCTTACTTAGGAAGTCAGGTACGCAGTATTTT | CASSLLRKSGTQYF | - | TRBV7-9 | - | 14 | TRBJ2-3
TGTGCCAGCAGTCGATGGACAGGGGAAAGTGCAGATACGCAGTATTTT | CASSRWTGESADTQYF | - | TRBV12-3/TRBV12-4 | TRBD1 | 16 | TRBJ2-3
TGTGCCAGCAGCCCGGCTAGCGGGAGCTATGAGCAGTTCTTC | CASSPASGSYEQFF | - | TRBV11-3 | TRBD2 | 14 | TRBJ2-1
TGTGCCAGCAGTCGACGGACAGGGGGCGAAGATACGCAGTATTTT | CASSRRTGGEDTQYF | medium-sized | TRBV12-3/TRBV12-4 | TRBD1 | 15 | TRBJ2-3
TGTGCCAGTAGTACGCAGGCAGCCACCTACGAGCAGTACTTC | CASSTQAATYEQYF | few | TRBV19 | - | 14 | TRBJ2-7
TGTGCCAGCAGCCCAGGACAGGGGGCGACTGAAGCTTTCTTT | CASSPGQGATEAFF | - | TRBV7-9 | TRBD1 | 14 | TRBJ1-1
TGTGCCAGCAGTTACGGGGCCCGGGCTGAGCAGTTCTTC | CASSYGARAEQFF | many | TRBV6-2/TRBV6-3 | - | 13 | TRBJ2-1
TGCGCCAGCAGTGATAGCGGAATCACTGAAGCTTTCTTT | CASSDSGITEAFF | many | TRBV10-1 | - | 13 | TRBJ1-1
TGTGCCAGTACCCCGGGGGCCGCTGCCACAGATACGCAGTATTTT | CASTPGAAATDTQYF | - | TRBV19 | - | 15 | TRBJ2-3
TGTGCCAGCAGCTTCTCTAGCGGGAGAATCCAAGAGACCCAGTACTTC | CASSFSSGRIQETQYF | many | TRBV7-2 | TRBD2 | 16 | TRBJ2-5
TGTGCCAGCAGCTTAGAGGTGAATGAGCAGTTCTTC | CASSLEVNEQFF | - | TRBV11-2 | - | 12 | TRBJ2-1
TGTGCCAGCAGCTTTAGCGGGGGGACTAATGAGCAGTTCTTC | CASSFSGGTNEQFF | few | TRBV7-2 | TRBD2 | 14 | TRBJ2-1
TGTGCCAGCAGGGGAGGGTACACCGGGGAGCTGTTTTTT | CASRGGYTGELFF | - | TRBV6-1 | TRBD2 | 13 | TRBJ2-2
TGTGCCAGCAGCGCTACTAGCGGGGAGATAGAGACCCAGTACTTT | CASSATSGEIETQYF | - | TRBV7-3 | TRBD2 | 15 | TRBJ2-3
TGTGCCAGCTCACCGGGCGGGGAGACCCAGTACTTC | CASSPGGETQYF | - | TRBV18 | - | 12 | TRBJ2-5
TGTGCCAGCAGCTTAGTTAGCGGGAGGGTCCAGGAGACCCAGTACTTC | CASSLVSGRVQETQYF | few | TRBV7-6 | TRBD2 | 16 | TRBJ2-5
TGTGCCAGCAGCTTATCTAGCGGGAGCGTCCATGAGCAGTTCTTC | CASSLSSGSVHEQFF | many | TRBV7-2 | TRBD2 | 15 | TRBJ2-1
TGTGCCAGCAGCAAGGGGGATAGCGGGAGGTTCACAGATACGCAGTATTTT | CASSKGDSGRFTDTQYF | few | TRBV7-9 | TRBD2 | 17 | TRBJ2-3
TGTGCCAGCAGCGCCGGAGGGACCAACACTGAAGCTTTCTTT | CASSAGGTNTEAFF | - | TRBV7-9 | - | 14 | TRBJ1-1
TGTGCCAGCAGTTTAGGAGGGGGTGGGGCCAACGTCCTGACTTTC | CASSLGGGGANVLTF | many | TRBV12-3/TRBV12-4 | - | 15 | TRBJ2-6
TGTGCCACCAGCAGAGAAGGAGGGGGCCGGTACGAGCAGTACTTC | CATSREGGGRYEQYF | few | TRBV15 | - | 15 | TRBJ2-7
TGTGCCAGCAGCCGGGGGGGACTAGAGTCGGATACGCAGTATTTT | CASSRGGLESDTQYF | - | TRBV3-1 | TRBD2 | 15 | TRBJ2-3
TGTGCCAGCAGCTTAGTGGTGAGAAACACTGAAGCTTTCTTT | CASSLVVRNTEAFF | few | TRBV7-9 | - | 14 | TRBJ1-1
TGTGCCAGCAGTTTCCAAGGGGGCACCGGGGAGCTGTTTTTT | CASSFQGGTGELFF | - | TRBV27 | - | 14 | TRBJ2-2
TGTGCCAGCAGCTTAAGGCCTGTGGGAACCGATACGCAGTATTTT | CASSLRPVGTDTQYF | - | TRBV7-3 | - | 15 | TRBJ2-3
TGTGCCAGCAGCCCCGGGACTAGCAGCATCCAGTACTTC | CASSPGTSSIQYF | medium-sized | TRBV7-8 | TRBD2 | 13 | TRBJ2-5
TGTGCCAGCAGGATGGGAGGTAGCGGGAGTGTCGCAGAGACCCAGTATTTT | CASRMGGSGSVAETQYF | once | TRBV7-2 | TRBD2 | 17 | TRBJ2-3
TGTGCGAGCAGCGCGGGCCGAGCCCAAGAGACCCAGTATTTT | CASSAGRAQETQYF | - | TRBV7-9 | - | 14 | TRBJ2-3
TGTGCCAGCAGTTACTCACCCAATCAGCCCCAGCATTTT | CASSYSPNQPQHF | - | TRBV7-2 | - | 13 | TRBJ1-5
TGTGCCAGCAGCCAAGAGGAGGGGGCGTCCGAGCAGTACTTC | CASSQEEGASEQYF | - | TRBV3-1 | - | 14 | TRBJ2-7
TGTGCCAGCAGGACACCCTCCTTCGAGCAGTACTTC | CASRTPSFEQYF | - | TRBV6-1 | - | 12 | TRBJ2-7
TGTGCCAGCAGCAGACAGGGGGCACAAGAGACCCAGTACTTC | CASSRQGAQETQYF | once | TRBV7-3 | TRBD1 | 14 | TRBJ2-5
TGTGCCAGCAGCTTAAGCCGGGACACTGAAGCTTTCTTT | CASSLSRDTEAFF | - | TRBV7-8 | - | 13 | TRBJ1-1
TGTGCCAGCAGCCGCCCGGGTAGCGGATTTTACAATGAGCAGTTCTTC | CASSRPGSGFYNEQFF | - | TRBV7-9 | - | 16 | TRBJ2-1
TGTGCCAGCAGCTCGAACTCCTACGAGCAGTACTTC | CASSSNSYEQYF | - | TRBV11-3 | - | 12 | TRBJ2-7
TGTGCCAGCAGTTACTCGAGCGATGAGCAGTTCTTC | CASSYSSDEQFF | many | TRBV6-5 | - | 12 | TRBJ2-1
TGTGCCAGCAGCTTAGACGCGCCCTACGAGCAGTACTTC | CASSLDAPYEQYF | - | TRBV11-2 | - | 13 | TRBJ2-7
TGTGCCAGCAGCGGAATCGCGGGGCGGGGTGCCAAAAACATTCAGTATTTC | CASSGIAGRGAKNIQYF | - | TRBV7-2 | - | 17 | TRBJ2-4
TGTGCCAGTATAACTCTGGACAATGAGCAGTTCTTC | CASITLDNEQFF | - | TRBV6-1 | - | 12 | TRBJ2-1
TGTGCCAGCAGCTTACGGGGTGTAGATGGCTACACCTTC | CASSLRGVDGYTF | - | TRBV7-2 | - | 13 | TRBJ1-2
TGTGCCAGCACTTCTCTTGGGGCGCTAGCGGGAGCTGGGGCCGAGCAGTACTTC | CASTSLGALAGAGAEQYF | - | TRBV6-5 | TRBD2 | 18 | TRBJ2-7
TGTGCCAGCAGCACAGGGTACTCCTACGAGCAGTTCTTC | CASSTGYSYEQFF | - | TRBV7-2 | - | 13 | TRBJ2-1
TGTGCCAGCAGCCAAGAAGGTCTCGGAGACAATGAGCAGTTCTTC | CASSQEGLGDNEQFF | - | TRBV3-1 | - | 15 | TRBJ2-1
TGCAGTGCTAGAGGGAAGTCGATCCAAGAGACCCAGTACTTC | CSARGKSIQETQYF | - | TRBV20-1 | - | 14 | TRBJ2-5
TGTGCCAGCAGGGATCCCGCGCTACGGACCGGGACGCTGTTTTTT | CASRDPALRTGTLFF | - | TRBV11-3 | - | 15 | TRBJ2-2